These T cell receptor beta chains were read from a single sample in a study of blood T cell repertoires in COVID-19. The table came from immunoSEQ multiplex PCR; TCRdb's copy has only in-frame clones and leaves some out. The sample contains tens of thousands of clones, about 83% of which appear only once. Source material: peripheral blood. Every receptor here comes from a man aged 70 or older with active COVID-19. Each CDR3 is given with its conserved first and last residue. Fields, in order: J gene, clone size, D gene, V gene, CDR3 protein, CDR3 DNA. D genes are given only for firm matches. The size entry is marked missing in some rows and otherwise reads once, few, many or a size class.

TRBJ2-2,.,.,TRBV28,CASSLGLDANTGELFF,TGTGCCAGCAGTTTAGGACTGGACGCGAACACCGGGGAGCTGTTTTTT
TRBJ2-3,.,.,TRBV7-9,CASSWGQTDGDTQYF,TGTGCCAGCAGCTGGGGGCAAACGGACGGAGATACGCAGTATTTT
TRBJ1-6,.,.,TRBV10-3,CAISAAGPTNNSPLHF,TGTGCCATCAGTGCCGCCGGGCCGACTAATAATTCACCCCTCCACTTT
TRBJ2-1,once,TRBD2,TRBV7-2,CASSKGLAGGDNEQFF,TGTGCCAGCAGCAAGGGACTAGCGGGGGGCGACAATGAGCAGTTCTTC
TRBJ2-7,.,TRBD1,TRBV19,CASSRDRFYEQYF,TGTGCCAGTAGTAGGGACAGGTTCTACGAGCAGTACTTC
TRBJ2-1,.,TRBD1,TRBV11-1,CASSLAGGRNEQFF,TGTGCCAGCAGCTTGGCAGGGGGCAGGAATGAGCAGTTCTTC
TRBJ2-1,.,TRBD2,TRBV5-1,CASSFLESGGYNEQFF,TGCGCCAGCAGCTTTTTAGAGAGCGGGGGCTACAATGAGCAGTTCTTC
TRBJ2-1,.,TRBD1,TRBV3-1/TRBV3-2,CASSQDRDRNYNEQFF,TGTGCCAGCAGCCAAGACCGGGACAGAAATTACAATGAGCAGTTCTTC
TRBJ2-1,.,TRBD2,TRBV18,CASSPPGGANEQFF,TGTGCCAGCTCACCACCCGGGGGGGCCAATGAGCAGTTCTTC
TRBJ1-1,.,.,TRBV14,CASSQDSGGNTEAFF,TGTGCCAGCAGCCAAGATAGCGGAGGGAACACTGAAGCTTTCTTT
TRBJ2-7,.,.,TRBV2,CASTPGRWDYEQYF,TGTGCCAGCACCCCGGGGAGGTGGGACTACGAGCAGTACTTC
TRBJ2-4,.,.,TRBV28,CASSRVAKNIQYF,TGTGCCAGCAGCCGCGTCGCCAAAAACATTCAGTACTTC
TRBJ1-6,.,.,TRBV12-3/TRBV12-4,CASSLGGNAPLHF,TGTGCCAGCAGTTTAGGAGGAAATGCACCCCTCCACTTT
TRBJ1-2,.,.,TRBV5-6,CASSLTGMNYGYTF,TGTGCCAGCAGCTTGACAGGGATGAACTATGGCTACACCTTC
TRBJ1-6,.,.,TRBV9,CASSQSTGDYNSPLHF,TGTGCCAGCAGCCAGTCGACAGGAGACTATAATTCACCCCTCCACTTT
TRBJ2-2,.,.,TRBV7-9,CASTGQGELFF,TGTGCCAGCACCGGACAGGGGGAGCTGTTTTTT
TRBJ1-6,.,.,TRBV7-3,CASSLTASGGAPLHF,TGTGCCAGCAGCTTAACAGCTAGTGGAGGGGCACCCCTCCACTTT
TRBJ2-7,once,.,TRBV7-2,CASSTDRYSGEQYF,TGTGCCAGCAGCACCGACAGATATAGTGGCGAGCAGTACTTC
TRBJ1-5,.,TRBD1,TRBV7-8,CASSLARRGLGQPQHF,TGTGCCAGCAGCTTAGCGCGCAGGGGGCTCGGTCAGCCCCAGCATTTT
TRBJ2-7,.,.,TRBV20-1,CSASGASGGTSSYEQYF,TGCAGTGCTAGTGGGGCGAGCGGAGGCACTAGCTCCTACGAGCAGTACTTC
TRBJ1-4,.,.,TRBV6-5,CASSYGQRHEKLFF,TGTGCCAGCAGTTATGGGCAGAGACATGAAAAACTGTTTTTT
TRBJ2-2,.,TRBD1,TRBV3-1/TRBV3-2,CASSQGGGAVVGELFF,TGTGCCAGCAGCCAAGGAGGGGGCGCGGTAGTCGGGGAGCTGTTTTTT
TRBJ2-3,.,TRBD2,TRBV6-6,CAGSGGGTDTQYF,TGTGCCGGTAGCGGGGGGGGCACAGATACGCAGTATTTT
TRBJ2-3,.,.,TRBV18,CASSPRVTDTQYF,TGTGCCAGCTCACCAAGAGTGACAGATACGCAGTATTTT
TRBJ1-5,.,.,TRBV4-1,CASSPPGYSNQPQHF,TGCGCCAGCAGCCCTCCCGGTTATAGCAATCAGCCCCAGCATTTT
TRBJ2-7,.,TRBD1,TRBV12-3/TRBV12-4,CASNRDRDEQYF,TGTGCCAGCAACCGGGACAGAGACGAGCAGTACTTC
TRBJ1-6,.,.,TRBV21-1,CASSTTGLVNSPLHF,TGTGCCAGCAGCACGACAGGGCTAGTCAATTCACCCCTCCACTTT
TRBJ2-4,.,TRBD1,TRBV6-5,CASSWDRKNIQYF,TGTGCCAGCAGCTGGGACAGGAAAAACATTCAGTACTTC
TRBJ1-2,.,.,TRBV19,CASSRAGFYGYTF,TGTGCCAGTAGTAGGGCAGGCTTCTATGGCTACACCTTC
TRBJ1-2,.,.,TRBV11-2,CASSFSQGSLGGYTF,TGTGCCAGCAGCTTTAGTCAGGGGTCCTTGGGAGGCTACACCTTC
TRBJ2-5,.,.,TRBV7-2,CASSFSQAENQYF,TGTGCCAGCAGCTTTTCGCAGGCCGAAAACCAGTACTTC
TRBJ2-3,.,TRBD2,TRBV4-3,CASSQDARLAGGYTDTQYF,TGCGCCAGCAGCCAAGATGCGAGGTTAGCGGGGGGCTACACAGATACGCAGTATTTT
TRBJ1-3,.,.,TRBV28,CASIGFSGNTIYF,TGTGCCAGCATCGGGTTCTCTGGAAACACCATATATTTT
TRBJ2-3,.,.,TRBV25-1,CASSEFAGDTQYF,TGTGCCAGCAGTGAATTTGCGGGCGATACGCAGTATTTT
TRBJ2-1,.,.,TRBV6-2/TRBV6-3,CASSYQEGYNEQFF,TGTGCCAGCAGTTACCAGGAGGGGTACAATGAGCAGTTCTTC
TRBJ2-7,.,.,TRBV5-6,CASSPRRDGIRSYEQYF,TGTGCCAGCAGCCCACGCCGGGATGGTATTAGGTCCTACGAGCAGTACTTC
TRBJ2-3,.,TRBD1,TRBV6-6,CASGTGGLDTQYF,TGTGCCAGCGGGACAGGGGGCTTAGATACGCAGTATTTT
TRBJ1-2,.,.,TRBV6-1,CASSEGQIKGNGYTF,TGTGCCAGCAGTGAAGGACAGATCAAAGGCAATGGCTACACCTTC
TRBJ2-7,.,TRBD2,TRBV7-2,CASSLGRGSSYEQYF,TGTGCCAGCAGCTTAGGGCGGGGGAGCTCCTACGAGCAGTACTTC
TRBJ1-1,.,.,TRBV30,CAWNSLNTEAFF,TGTGCCTGGAACTCTCTGAACACTGAAGCTTTCTTT
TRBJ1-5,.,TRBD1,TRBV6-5,CASSYSRQGHQPQHF,TGTGCCAGCAGTTACTCGAGACAGGGCCATCAGCCCCAGCATTTT
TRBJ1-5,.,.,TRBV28,CASSLPDQPQHF,TGTGCCAGCAGTCTCCCAGATCAGCCCCAGCATTTT
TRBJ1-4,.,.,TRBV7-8,CASSLLPDGRGGEKLFF,TGTGCCAGCAGCTTACTCCCGGATGGAAGGGGGGGGGAAAAACTGTTTTTT
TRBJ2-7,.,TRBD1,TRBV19,CASSTGTAITYEQYF,TGTGCCAGTAGTACCGGGACAGCTATTACCTACGAGCAGTACTTC
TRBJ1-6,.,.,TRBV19,CASSSSLYRPLHF,TGTGCCAGTAGTAGCTCTCTATACCGACCCCTCCACTTT
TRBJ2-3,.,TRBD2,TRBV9,CASSRGTSGGTDTQYF,TGTGCCAGCAGCCGAGGGACTAGCGGGGGCACAGATACGCAGTATTTT
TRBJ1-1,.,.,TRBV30,CAWRRDRAGTEAFF,TGTGCCTGGAGAAGGGATAGGGCGGGCACTGAAGCTTTCTTT
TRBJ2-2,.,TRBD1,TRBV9,CASSAPSGTGNTGELFF,TGTGCCAGCAGCGCCCCCTCCGGGACAGGGAACACCGGGGAGCTGTTTTTT
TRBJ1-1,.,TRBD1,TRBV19,CASSIGQGPEAFF,TGTGCCAGTAGTATAGGACAGGGACCTGAAGCTTTCTTT
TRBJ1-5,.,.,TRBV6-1,CASSESTGWQPQHF,TGTGCCAGCAGTGAATCGACAGGTTGGCAGCCCCAGCATTTT
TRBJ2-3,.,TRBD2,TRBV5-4,CASSSRLAGVADTQYF,TGTGCCAGCAGTTCGAGACTAGCGGGGGTGGCAGATACGCAGTATTTT
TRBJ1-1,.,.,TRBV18,CASSPLEGKTEAFF,TGTGCCAGCTCACCATTGGAGGGGAAGACTGAAGCTTTCTTT
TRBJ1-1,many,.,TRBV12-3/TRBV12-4,CASSLGGGTEAFF,TGTGCCAGCAGTTTAGGGGGAGGGACTGAAGCTTTCTTT
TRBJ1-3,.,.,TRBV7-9,CASSFTPTVSGNTIYF,TGTGCCAGCAGCTTTACCCCCACAGTCTCTGGAAACACCATATATTTT
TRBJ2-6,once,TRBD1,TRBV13,CASSRRQGIFSGANVLTF,TGTGCCAGCAGCCGTCGACAGGGGATTTTCTCTGGGGCCAACGTCCTGACTTTC